Listed here is a single T cell receptor (beta chain). Its recognized antigen is unknown. No base-level quality is on record; no much larger clone is a single base apart. The CDR3 regions of human TCRbeta chains were analyzed by immunosequencing. The published analysis was carried out like this. Repertoire TCRs were checked for matches against a reference library of SARS-CoV-2-specific TCRs that had been generated using the MIRA antigen-specificity platform. Breadth was defined as the fraction of unique TCRs that were SARS-CoV-2-associated. Depth was defined as the fraction of total T cells that were SARS-CoV-2-associated. Using the MIRA data, every spike-specific TCR was mapped to the spike region that the TCR reacted to and assigned to either a CD4 or a CD8 class. Log10-transformed breadth and depth values were compared by one-way ANOVA with Sidak's multiple comparisons tests. The table comes from immuneACCESS by way of TCRdb, which keeps in-frame sequences with V and J called. Part of the clones is missing from these tables; in studies checked, under half for an unresolved V gene and the rest for unknown reasons. That table is the source of V, J and clone size, and D and trimming were worked out from the DNA. Across this sample there are under 150,000 clones, with about 92% seen only once. The ten largest clones add up to approximately 2.1% of the sample.

This entry belongs to a study of T cell responses to AZD1222 COVID-19 vaccine (dated by TCRdb to the early 2020s). Study-wide context: AZD1222 recipients given second doses at about 4 weeks or at about 12 weeks were pooled, since spike-specific TCR depth and breadth were not found to differ between the two schedules. A total of about 230 trial participants underwent TCR sequencing, of whom some 210 received two doses of AZD1222 and about 25 received two doses of the MenACWY control vaccine. Trial participants were enrolled by age into 18-55, 56-69 and 70-plus year subgroups, with approximately 150, 30 and 60 TCR-sequenced participants respectively.

The time point tag for this specimen amounts to: baseline before first vaccination. Samples from vaccinated people were obtained from the UK trials COV001 and COV002, which included a single-blind randomized controlled phase 2/3 trial of AZD1222 (ChAdOx1 nCoV-19) in healthy adults. For TCRbeta chain sequencing, PBMC samples were collected from trial participants at day 0 and at day 28 after the second dose. V is cut by 0 bases and J by 2 bases, and the space between the germline ends is 9 bases. The CDR3, cysteine through phenylalanine, is 14 amino acids long. Only the CDR3 DNA stays, 42 bases, in frame from base 1. In the germline V gene, CDR1 corresponds to SGHRS and CDR2 to YFSETQ. General conclusions and limits of the study: Because no day 14 peak-response samples were available, repertoires were characterized only after the peak T cell response. Most participants were white British and females outnumbered males, and the authors suggested that clonal diversity may have been underestimated. Conclusions about previously exposed vaccinees are limited, since just a handful of AZD1222 recipients were seropositive for SARS-CoV-2 at baseline. After two AZD1222 doses, both the breadth and the depth of spike-specific TCRs were significantly higher than at day 0 and than in MenACWY recipients. In the small 56-69-year group, the increase in depth fell short of significance, most likely because of low power. Nearly half of unique spike-specific TCRs reportedly recognized epitopes outside regions mutated in the B.1.351 and B.1.1.7 variants. Vaccine-associated CD4 TCRs spanned the whole spike protein, with dominant responses in regions 160-218 and 743-854.

This sequence uses TRBV5-1 and TRBJ2-7; the D element might be TRBD1 or TRBD2, as each aligns at 6 bases. The source is an adult in good health. The source was peripheral blood, collected on day 0 of AZD1222 vaccination. CDR3 protein: CASSLDGGPYEQYF. DNA sequence: TGCGCCAGCAGCTTGGACGGGGGCCCCTACGAGCAGTACTTC.